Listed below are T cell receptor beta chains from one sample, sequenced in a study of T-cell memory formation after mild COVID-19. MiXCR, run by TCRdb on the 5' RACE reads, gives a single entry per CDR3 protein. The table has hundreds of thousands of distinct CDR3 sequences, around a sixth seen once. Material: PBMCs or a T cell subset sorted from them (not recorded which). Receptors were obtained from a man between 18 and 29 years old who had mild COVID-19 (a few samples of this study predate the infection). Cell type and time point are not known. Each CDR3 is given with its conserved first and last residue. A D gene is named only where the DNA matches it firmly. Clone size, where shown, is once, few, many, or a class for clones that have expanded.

CDR3: CASSSVRGRTDTQYF
DNA: TGTGCCAGCAGCTCAGTTCGGGGGCGCACAGATACGCAGTATTTT
size: -
J: TRBJ2-3
D: -
V: TRBV11-2

CDR3: CASSLGTANEQFF
DNA: TGTGCCAGCAGCCTCGGGACCGCCAATGAGCAGTTCTTC
size: many
J: TRBJ2-1
D: -
V: TRBV11-2

CDR3: CASSPGAAQETQYF
DNA: TGTGCCAGTAGCCCAGGGGCGGCTCAAGAGACCCAGTACTTC
size: -
J: TRBJ2-5
D: -
V: TRBV19

CDR3: CSARAGLVNEKLFF
DNA: TGCAGTGCTAGAGCCGGGCTGGTGAATGAAAAACTGTTTTTT
size: -
J: TRBJ1-4
D: -
V: TRBV20-1

CDR3: CASSFQGQETQYF
DNA: TGTGCCAGCAGCTTCCAGGGCCAAGAGACCCAGTACTTC
size: many
J: TRBJ2-5
D: -
V: TRBV7-2

CDR3: CASSSERGGTDTQYF
DNA: TGTGCCAGCAGCTCTGAGCGGGGGGGCACAGATACGCAGTATTTT
size: few
J: TRBJ2-3
D: TRBD2
V: TRBV7-3

CDR3: CASSQEAAGGLETQYF
DNA: TGCGCCAGCAGCCAAGAGGCAGCGGGGGGTCTGGAGACCCAGTACTTC
size: few
J: TRBJ2-5
D: TRBD2
V: TRBV4-3

CDR3: CASRGTGSNYGYTF
DNA: TGTGCCAGCAGGGGGACAGGGAGCAACTATGGCTACACCTTC
size: -
J: TRBJ1-2
D: TRBD1
V: TRBV6-5

CDR3: CASSFSGPRDEQFF
DNA: TGTGCCAGCAGTTTCTCGGGCCCTAGAGATGAGCAGTTCTTC
size: many
J: TRBJ2-1
D: -
V: TRBV12-3/TRBV12-4

CDR3: CASSEDRSATDTQYF
DNA: TGTGCCAGCAGCGAAGACAGATCGGCCACAGATACGCAGTATTTT
size: -
J: TRBJ2-3
D: -
V: TRBV7-3

CDR3: CASSPLEAKNIQYF
DNA: TGTGCCAGCAGCCCTCTCGAGGCCAAAAACATTCAGTACTTC
size: -
J: TRBJ2-4
D: -
V: TRBV7-8

CDR3: CASSKNPGEAYQASYNEQFF
DNA: TGTGCCAGCAGCAAGAACCCGGGGGAGGCCTACCAGGCCTCCTACAATGAGCAGTTCTTC
size: -
J: TRBJ2-1
D: -
V: TRBV14

CDR3: CASSQGTGTSQQQFF
DNA: TGCGCCAGCAGCCAAGGGACCGGGACTAGCCAGCAGCAGTTCTTC
size: few
J: TRBJ2-1
D: TRBD2
V: TRBV4-1

CDR3: CASSSALAEETQYF
DNA: TGTGCCAGCAGCTCCGCTCTAGCGGAAGAGACCCAGTACTTC
size: once
J: TRBJ2-5
D: TRBD2
V: TRBV7-6

CDR3: CASSLKDGEVETQYF
DNA: TGTGCCAGCAGCTTGAAGGACGGGGAGGTCGAGACCCAGTACTTC
size: many
J: TRBJ2-5
D: -
V: TRBV5-6

CDR3: CASSVGTPRGNTIYF
DNA: TGTGCCAGCAGCGTAGGGACCCCTAGGGGAAACACCATATATTTT
size: few
J: TRBJ1-3
D: -
V: TRBV9

CDR3: CASSYSSGVGTDTQYF
DNA: TGTGCCAGCAGTTACTCTAGCGGGGTCGGGACAGATACGCAGTATTTT
size: -
J: TRBJ2-3
D: TRBD2
V: TRBV6-6

CDR3: CATSRRTSGMEAYEQYF
DNA: TGTGCCACCAGCAGAAGAACTAGCGGGATGGAGGCCTACGAGCAGTACTTC
size: -
J: TRBJ2-7
D: TRBD2
V: TRBV15

CDR3: CASTQGVEAFF
DNA: TGTGCCAGCACCCAAGGGGTTGAAGCTTTCTTT
size: few
J: TRBJ1-1
D: -
V: TRBV28

CDR3: CASSFILIAGAVYNEQFF
DNA: TGTGCCAGCAGCTTCATACTGATCGCGGGGGCGGTCTACAATGAGCAGTTCTTC
size: many
J: TRBJ2-1
D: -
V: TRBV7-9

CDR3: CASSRLTNEKLFF
DNA: TGTGCCAGCAGCCGGCTAACTAATGAAAAACTGTTTTTT
size: -
J: TRBJ1-4
D: -
V: TRBV7-8

CDR3: CASSGTQGGWGKLFF
DNA: TGTGCCAGCAGCGGGACTCAGGGCGGCTGGGGGAAACTGTTTTTT
size: -
J: TRBJ1-4
D: -
V: TRBV7-2

CDR3: CASSLVGTGGYDYGYTF
DNA: TGTGCCAGCAGCTTAGTAGGTACAGGAGGGTATGACTATGGCTACACCTTC
size: few
J: TRBJ1-2
D: -
V: TRBV7-2

CDR3: CSATRGNEQFF
DNA: TGCAGTGCTACCAGGGGCAATGAGCAGTTCTTC
size: few
J: TRBJ2-1
D: -
V: TRBV20-1

CDR3: CASRREGGTEAFF
DNA: TGTGCCAGCAGAAGGGAGGGTGGCACTGAAGCTTTCTTT
size: few
J: TRBJ1-1
D: -
V: TRBV6-5

CDR3: CASSVLGQGNQQPQHF
DNA: TGTGCCAGCAGTGTCCTGGGGCAGGGGAATCAACAGCCCCAGCATTTT
size: many
J: TRBJ1-5
D: -
V: TRBV12-3/TRBV12-4

CDR3: CASSSSRRARFEAFF
DNA: TGTGCCAGCAGCTCCTCCCGCAGGGCGCGGTTCGAAGCTTTCTTT
size: -
J: TRBJ1-1
D: -
V: TRBV7-9

CDR3: CASSIWSSDTEAFF
DNA: TGTGCCAGTAGTATATGGAGCAGCGACACTGAAGCTTTCTTT
size: -
J: TRBJ1-1
D: -
V: TRBV19

CDR3: CASSQLGLLNTGELFF
DNA: TGCGCCAGCAGCCAACTCGGACTACTAAACACCGGGGAGCTGTTTTTT
size: -
J: TRBJ2-2
D: -
V: TRBV4-1

CDR3: CASSQDGLAKNIQYF
DNA: TGCGCCAGCAGCCAAGACGGCCTAGCCAAAAACATTCAGTACTTC
size: few
J: TRBJ2-4
D: -
V: TRBV4-3

CDR3: CASSLGPRSYEQYF
DNA: TGTGCCAGCAGCTTGGGGCCCCGATCCTACGAGCAGTACTTC
size: -
J: TRBJ2-7
D: -
V: TRBV5-8

CDR3: CASSPSLGEQYF
DNA: TGTGCCAGCAGCCCCTCTTTGGGCGAGCAGTACTTC
size: many
J: TRBJ2-7
D: -
V: TRBV12-3/TRBV12-4

CDR3: CASSFGQSSDIQYF
DNA: TGCGCCAGCAGCTTCGGACAGAGCTCGGACATTCAGTACTTC
size: -
J: TRBJ2-4
D: -
V: TRBV5-1

CDR3: CSPTEDTQYF
DNA: TGCAGTCCGACAGAGGATACGCAGTATTTT
size: few
J: TRBJ2-3
D: -
V: TRBV20-1

CDR3: CASSPDDSEAFF
DNA: TGTGCCAGCTCACCCGACGACAGTGAAGCTTTCTTT
size: many
J: TRBJ1-1
D: -
V: TRBV18

CDR3: CSARDYRGGNEQFF
DNA: TGCAGTGCTAGAGATTACAGGGGTGGCAATGAGCAGTTCTTC
size: -
J: TRBJ2-1
D: TRBD1
V: TRBV20-1

CDR3: CASRRRSGVGTDTQYF
DNA: TGTGCCAGCAGACGTAGGAGCGGGGTAGGGACAGATACGCAGTATTTT
size: few
J: TRBJ2-3
D: TRBD2
V: TRBV6-2/TRBV6-3

CDR3: CASSGGLAGENEQFF
DNA: TGCGCCAGCAGTGGAGGACTAGCGGGGGAGAATGAGCAGTTCTTC
size: few
J: TRBJ2-1
D: TRBD2
V: TRBV10-1

CDR3: CASSPTAGGREEFF
DNA: TGTGCCAGCAGTCCAACGGCGGGGGGGAGAGAGGAGTTCTTC
size: -
J: TRBJ2-1
D: TRBD2
V: TRBV3-1

CDR3: CASSLGRPGNSPLHF
DNA: TGCGCCAGCAGCTTGGGAAGACCAGGTAATTCACCCCTCCACTTT
size: few
J: TRBJ1-6
D: -
V: TRBV5-1

CDR3: CASSLAVAGVETQYF
DNA: TGTGCCAGCAGCTTAGCGGTCGCGGGCGTGGAGACCCAGTACTTC
size: -
J: TRBJ2-5
D: -
V: TRBV7-2

CDR3: CASSLAQSGGYEQYF
DNA: TGTGCCAGCAGCTTAGCCCAGAGCGGTGGCTACGAGCAGTACTTC
size: -
J: TRBJ2-7
D: -
V: TRBV11-1

CDR3: CATSDLPQSGEEGGELFF
DNA: TGTGCCACCAGTGATTTGCCACAGTCGGGGGAAGAAGGCGGGGAGCTGTTTTTT
size: -
J: TRBJ2-2
D: -
V: TRBV24-1

CDR3: CASSLRGNGNQPQHF
DNA: TGTGCCAGCAGTCTTAGGGGTAATGGCAATCAGCCCCAGCATTTT
size: once
J: TRBJ1-5
D: -
V: TRBV12-3/TRBV12-4

CDR3: CASSLPGLAGGPSYNEQFF
DNA: TGTGCCAGCAGCCTACCGGGACTAGCGGGGGGGCCTAGCTACAATGAGCAGTTCTTC
size: many
J: TRBJ2-1
D: TRBD2
V: TRBV28

CDR3: CASTLGTANTEAFF
DNA: TGTGCCAGCACCCTAGGGACGGCGAACACTGAAGCTTTCTTT
size: few
J: TRBJ1-1
D: -
V: TRBV9

CDR3: CASSLRSGFEQYF
DNA: TGTGCCAGCAGTTTACGGTCTGGGTTCGAGCAGTACTTC
size: -
J: TRBJ2-7
D: -
V: TRBV12-3/TRBV12-4

CDR3: CASGDRLETQYF
DNA: TGTGCCAGCGGGGACAGGCTAGAGACCCAGTACTTC
size: few
J: TRBJ2-5
D: TRBD1
V: TRBV7-9

CDR3: CASRDGTGRDGAFF
DNA: TGCGCCAGCAGGGACGGGACAGGGAGGGACGGGGCTTTCTTT
size: -
J: TRBJ1-1
D: TRBD1
V: TRBV4-1

CDR3: CASSEGLAGNYEQYF
DNA: TGCGCCAGCAGCGAAGGACTAGCGGGAAACTACGAGCAGTACTTC
size: many
J: TRBJ2-7
D: TRBD2
V: TRBV5-1

CDR3: CASSPGWNRGEQFF
DNA: TGTGCCAGCAGCCCTGGTTGGAACAGGGGTGAGCAGTTCTTC
size: few
J: TRBJ2-1
D: TRBD1
V: TRBV7-2

CDR3: CASSLQGTSGGAVGEQFF
DNA: TGTGCCAGCAGCTTACAGGGGACTAGCGGGGGGGCAGTAGGTGAGCAGTTCTTC
size: few
J: TRBJ2-1
D: TRBD2
V: TRBV7-3

CDR3: CASSLTGLVGANVLTF
DNA: TGCGCCAGCAGCTTGACAGGGCTAGTTGGGGCCAACGTCCTGACTTTC
size: few
J: TRBJ2-6
D: -
V: TRBV5-1

CDR3: CASSSRLPTGSQSGDGELFF
DNA: TGTGCCAGCAGCTCTCGACTCCCTACAGGGTCTCAATCAGGGGACGGGGAGCTGTTTTTT
size: few
J: TRBJ2-2
D: -
V: TRBV5-5

CDR3: CASRGSYSRPEAFF
DNA: TGTGCCAGCAGGGGATCTTACTCGAGGCCTGAAGCTTTCTTT
size: -
J: TRBJ1-1
D: -
V: TRBV12-3/TRBV12-4

CDR3: CASSYGVGAEAFF
DNA: TGTGCCAGCAGTTATGGTGTAGGCGCTGAAGCTTTCTTT
size: few
J: TRBJ1-1
D: -
V: TRBV6-5

CDR3: CASSLTQTVNSGYTF
DNA: TGCGCCAGCAGTCTTACCCAAACAGTTAACAGTGGCTACACCTTC
size: few
J: TRBJ1-2
D: -
V: TRBV10-2